A single sample is the source of the 10 T cell receptor beta chains below, sequenced in a study of beta chain features in type 1 diabetes. Study results and limitations: Within each of all four CD4+ subsets, Type 1 diabetes patients had TCRB CDR3s that were moderately but significantly shorter.

These receptors have no identified antigens. Every bit of the isolated RNA underwent reverse transcription, so sequencing read expressed TCRB transcripts. Clones were read by immunoSEQ multiplex PCR, and TCRdb kept only the in-frame ones, dropping some. The sample shows some 160,000 clones, roughly 8% of them seen only once. Sequenced: central memory CD4+ T cells from blood. The receptor source for this set is a young woman with type 1 diabetes.

This clone has ten or more counts. J is TRBJ2-2 and V is TRBV11-2; D is undetermined. Trimming took off 5 bases at V and 4 bases at J, with 11 bases between the two ends. The CDR3 contains 14 residues. Germline-derived CDR1 and CDR2 are SGHAT and FQNNGV. CDR3 sequence (DNA): TGTGCCAGCAGCCGGATAGCTGGCACCGGGGAGCTGTTTTTT. Protein product: CASSRIAGTGELFF. The full variable domain, its missing parts supplied by reference TRBV11-2 and TRBJ2-2, is EAGVAQSPRYKIIEKRQSVAFWCNPISGHATLYWYQQILGQGPKLLIQFQNNGVVDDSQLPKDRFSAERLKGVDSTLKIQPAKLEDSAVYLCASSRIAGTGELFFGEGSRLTVL.

This clone was picked up a small number of times. The chain links TRBV15 to TRBJ2-3; unclear D gene. This CDR3 region has 12 residues. Germline V gives CDR1 LNHNV, CDR2 YYDKDF (reference sequence). With 5 bases removed from V and 6 bases from J, the gap between germline ends came to 9 bases. The CDR3 protein is CATSLNSDTQYF. CDR3 bases: TGTGCCACCAGCCTCAACTCGGATACGCAGTATTTT.

The rearrangement links TRBV7-8 to TRBJ2-4, with TRBD2 matching 14 bases. With 0 bases clipped from V and 8 bases from J, the junction kept 6 bases outside the gene matches. The CDR3 extends over 17 amino acids. Germline lookup yields CDR1 SGHVS and CDR2 FQNEAQ. CDR3 sequence reads: CASSLALTSGGGDIQYF. CDR3 nucleotides: TGTGCCAGCAGCTTAGCGTTGACTAGCGGGGGGGGCGACATTCAGTACTTC.

The chain employs TRBV5-4 and TRBJ2-6; 10 bases are a match to TRBD1. CDR3 length: 17 amino acids. Germline V gives CDR1 SGHNT, CDR2 YYREEE (reference sequence). Trimming removed 9 bases from V and 3 bases from J; junction bases left unmatched: 12. CDR3 sequence reads: CATHRPGTGDGANVLTF. Written as DNA, the CDR3 is TGTGCCACTCATCGTCCCGGGACAGGGGATGGGGCCAACGTCCTGACTTTC.

This clone was picked up a small number of times. The V call is TRBV5-1, the J call TRBJ1-4; D perhaps matches TRBD1 (5 bases). Germline CDR1 SGHRS, CDR2 YFSETQ. Trimming pared 2 bases from V and 0 bases from J, leaving 11 bases between. The CDR3 is 16 amino acids. In nucleotides, the CDR3 is TGCGCCAGCAGCTTCGGAGGGACTACAACTAATGAAAAACTGTTTTTT. This translates into CASSFGGTTTNEKLFF.

Only a few counts were recorded for this clone. The chain uses TRBV4-1 and TRBJ2-7; TRBD1 might be the D (6 bases). Germline loops: CDR1 MGHRA, CDR2 YSYEKL. This CDR3 has 13 amino acids. V lost 1 base and J lost 6, with 10 bases in between. CDR3 nucleotide sequence: TGCGCCAGCAGCCAAGGGGACATGTCCGAGCAGTACTTC. Translating it yields CASSQGDMSEQYF.

There are a few counts of this clone. The chain joins TRBV10-3 to TRBJ2-3; 9 bases are a match to TRBD1. The CDR3 covers 14 residues. CDR1 and CDR2 from the germline V gene are ENHRY and SYGVKD. The ends lost 6 bases at V and 3 bases at J; junction bases unmatched: 4. The CDR3 reads CAISRQGETDTQYF. In nucleotides, the CDR3 is TGTGCCATCAGCAGACAGGGGGAAACAGATACGCAGTATTTT.

This clone has only a few counts. This chain uses TRBV21-1 with TRBJ1-5; the tabulated D call, TRBD1, remains unverified against the DNA. TRBV21-1 is a pseudogene. The CDR3 loop spans 11 amino acids. In DNA form, the CDR3 reads TGTGCCAGCTCCCCAAATCAGCCCCAGCATTTT. Its protein is CASSPNQPQHF.

This chain uses TRBV5-1 with TRBJ2-5; the match to TRBD1 covers 7 bases. The CDR3 has 14 residues. The V gene's germline CDR1 is SGHRS and CDR2 YFSETQ. The V segment lost 2 bases and the J segment 5 bases; nucleotides outside the gene matches: 6. The CDR3 here is CASSFDRVWETQYF. In DNA form, the CDR3 reads TGCGCCAGCAGCTTTGACAGGGTATGGGAGACCCAGTACTTC.

CDR3 amino acids: CASSSRRDRDGETQYF. Written as DNA, the CDR3 is TGTGCCAGCAGCTCACGCCGGGACAGGGATGGAGAGACCCAGTACTTC. V and J are TRBV5-4 and TRBJ2-5; 9 bases line up with TRBD1. After removal of 3 bases from V and 4 bases from J, the junction contained 10 bases not matched to a gene. Germline CDR1 and CDR2: SGHNT and YYREEE (reference sequence). CDR3 size: 16 residues.